This T cell receptor (beta chain) is from a study of blood T cell repertoires in COVID-19. Across the study: COVID-19 samples from acute and convalescent phases originated in the United States, Italy and Spain. T cells, B-cell-depleted T cells, or PBMCs provided the cDNA or gDNA that served as material.

In the original analysis: Amplification from reference gene primers served as the basis for estimated nucleated cell counts. The assay was immunoSEQ multiplex PCR, and TCRdb's table has in-frame clones only and misses some. V and J calls and clone size are given by that table; D and trimming were obtained from the DNA. This sample carries fewer than 150,000 clones, almost 85% of them seen once, and the ten largest clones take just under 3%. Germline CDR1 and CDR2: SQVTM and ANQGSEA. Trimming stripped 0 bases from V and 2 bases from J, with 11 bases between. This CDR3 has 14 amino acids. The chain carries TRBV29-1 and TRBJ2-7, with a possible D match to TRBD2 (5 bases). The specimen was peripheral blood. The sequence was collected from a man aged 45 to 65 with acute or convalescent COVID-19. Here the CDR3 reads CSVEDSIGAYEQYF. CDR3 sequence (DNA): TGCAGCGTTGAAGACTCCATCGGGGCCTACGAGCAGTACTTC.